The rows below give T cell receptor beta chains drawn from one sample of a study of beta chain features in type 1 diabetes. This table comes from immunoSEQ multiplex PCR, and its TCRdb copy is limited to in-frame clones, with some not included. The sample holds hundreds of thousands of clones; over 13% are singletons and the top ten take just under 0.04%. The sequenced material came from naive CD4+ T cells from blood. The receptors here all came from a man aged 18 to 35 with type 1 diabetes. Both conserved end residues are part of each CDR3. Each record gives: V gene, D gene, clone size, J gene, CDR3 DNA, CDR3 protein. A D gene is named only where the DNA matches it firmly. Expanded clones get a size class; other rows say once, few or many, or leave the size out.

TRBV2,-,-,TRBJ1-5,TGTGCCAGCACCCTCATCAGTAGCAATCAGCCCCAGCATTTT,CASTLISSNQPQHF
TRBV10-3,-,few,TRBJ1-2,TGTGCCATCAGTGAGTCGAACAATGGCTACACCTTC,CAISESNNGYTF
TRBV2,-,few,TRBJ1-2,TGTGCCAGCAGTGATCGGTATGGCTACACCTTC,CASSDRYGYTF
TRBV28,TRBD1,few,TRBJ1-2,TGTGCCAGCAGGATCCCTGGGCAGGGGGCCTATGGCTACACCTTC,CASRIPGQGAYGYTF
TRBV30,TRBD1,few,TRBJ1-5,TGTGCCTGGAGTGGGACAGGGAGGCAGCCCCAGCATTTT,CAWSGTGRQPQHF
TRBV7-8,-,-,TRBJ2-3,TGTGCCAGCAGGGGCACCGGGACTTTTACAGATACGCAGTATTTT,CASRGTGTFTDTQYF
TRBV7-3,TRBD1,-,TRBJ1-4,TGTGCCAGCAGCTCGGACAGGGAAGAAAAACTGTTTTTT,CASSSDREEKLFF
TRBV4-1,-,few,TRBJ1-1,TGCGCCAGCAGCCAAGGCCCCCTAGGAGGTGAAGCTTTCTTT,CASSQGPLGGEAFF
TRBV4-1,TRBD1,-,TRBJ2-3,TGCGCCAGCAGCCAAGGAGGGACAGGGGAGGATACGCAGTATTTT,CASSQGGTGEDTQYF
TRBV2,TRBD1,once,TRBJ2-7,TGTGCCAGCAGCGAAGTACAGGGGCGAGAGCAGTACTTC,CASSEVQGREQYF
TRBV9,-,few,TRBJ2-1,TGTGCCAGCAGCGGGGAAGATCGCCCCAAGGCCTACAATGAGCAGTTCTTC,CASSGEDRPKAYNEQFF
TRBV9,TRBD1,-,TRBJ1-6,TGTGCCAGCAGCGTCCGGGACAGGCTCAATTCACCCCTCCACTTT,CASSVRDRLNSPLHF
TRBV6-5,-,-,TRBJ2-5,TGTGCCAGCAGTGGATCGTACCAAGAGACCCAGTACTTC,CASSGSYQETQYF
TRBV20-1,-,-,TRBJ2-5,TGCAGTGCGGAGCAAGAGACCCAGTACTTC,CSAEQETQYF
TRBV4-2,TRBD2,few,TRBJ2-7,TGTGCCAGCAGCCAGGCTGCTAGCGGGAGTGTGTACGAGCAGTACTTC,CASSQAASGSVYEQYF
TRBV2,TRBD1,few,TRBJ1-2,TGTGCCAGCAGTGAAGCGCTTAGGACAGGGAGATATGGCTACACCTTC,CASSEALRTGRYGYTF
TRBV11-2,-,-,TRBJ1-6,TGTGCCAGCAGAAAGCCGGGCGAGGGGAATTCACCCCTCCACTTT,CASRKPGEGNSPLHF
TRBV15,-,-,TRBJ2-1,TGTGCCACCAGCCTAGAGGCGGTAAGCTCCTACAATGAGCAGTTCTTC,CATSLEAVSSYNEQFF
TRBV4-3,-,few,TRBJ1-3,TGCGCCAGCAGCCAAGATATTAGCCGTGGAAACACCATATATTTT,CASSQDISRGNTIYF
TRBV29-1,-,many,TRBJ1-5,TGCAGCGTTGAAACCGGGGGAGCTAATCAGCCCCAGCATTTT,CSVETGGANQPQHF
TRBV7-3,-,few,TRBJ2-5,TGTGCCAGCAGCTTATATCCCAGGAAAGAGACCCAGTACTTC,CASSLYPRKETQYF
TRBV7-2,-,-,TRBJ1-1,TGTGCCAGCAGCTCGACTAAGAGAGGAACGAACACTGAAGCTTTCTTT,CASSSTKRGTNTEAFF
TRBV9,TRBD1,few,TRBJ2-7,TGTGCCAGCAGCGCTCCCGGGACAGGGGTCGACGAGCAGTACTTC,CASSAPGTGVDEQYF
TRBV28,TRBD1,-,TRBJ2-1,TGTGCCAGCAGTCTTACAGGGGGCATGAGGAGCTCCTACAATGAGCAGTTCTTC,CASSLTGGMRSSYNEQFF
TRBV11-3,-,-,TRBJ1-1,TGTGCCAGCAGCTTCCTGTTCGGTCGGGTCAAAAGCACTGAAGCTTTCTTT,CASSFLFGRVKSTEAFF
TRBV15,-,-,TRBJ2-5,TGTGCCACCAGCAGACAGGGTGGCCAAGAGACCCAGTACTTC,CATSRQGGQETQYF
TRBV19,TRBD1,few,TRBJ2-5,TGTGCCACCCGAACAGGGGGGACAGCCCAAGAGACCCAGTACTTC,CATRTGGTAQETQYF
TRBV5-1,TRBD2,-,TRBJ2-5,TGCGCCAGCAGCTTGGCCGGGCTAGCGGGAACCCAAGAGACCCAGTACTTC,CASSLAGLAGTQETQYF